This TCR beta chain was retrieved from a study of molecular identifiers for immune sequencing clone quantification. Study-level background: Replicate runs used RNA from roughly 21,000 or 96,000 naive CD8 cells, which was split five ways into aliquots, and four of those aliquots were then sequenced. Whole-study findings and limits: Among effectors, clones above 20 RNA copies held over 99% of molecules; among naive cells, under 1%.

Previously described methods and listed TCR primers were employed for the bulk TCR libraries. Using its own MiXCR run on the PCR reads, TCRdb lists one record per CDR3 protein. The profile shows some 65,000 distinct CDR3 sequences, less than 20% of them singletons. Sorting selected naive CD8 T cells with a CD8+CD4-CCR7+CD45RA+ phenotype. CDR3 length equals 15 residues. V shed 7 bases and J shed 4 bases, with 18 bases lying between them. Germline assignment: CDR1 KGHDR and CDR2 SFDVKD. Comments on this clonotype: What it binds is not known.

Sequencing was done on a sample of naive CD8+ T cells from blood, with Jurkat cell RNA spiked in. The subset was: FACS-sorted CD8+CD4-CCR7+CD45RA+ naive T cells. The chain couples TRBV24-1 to TRBJ1-2; TRBD1 is a possible D gene (6 bases). This TCR derives from a human donor in good health. Some libraries in this study had Jurkat cell RNA spiked in. CDR3 nucleotide sequence: TGTGCCACCAGGGAAGAGGAAGAGGGGGGCTATGGCTACACCTTC. Translation gives CATREEEEGGYGYTF.